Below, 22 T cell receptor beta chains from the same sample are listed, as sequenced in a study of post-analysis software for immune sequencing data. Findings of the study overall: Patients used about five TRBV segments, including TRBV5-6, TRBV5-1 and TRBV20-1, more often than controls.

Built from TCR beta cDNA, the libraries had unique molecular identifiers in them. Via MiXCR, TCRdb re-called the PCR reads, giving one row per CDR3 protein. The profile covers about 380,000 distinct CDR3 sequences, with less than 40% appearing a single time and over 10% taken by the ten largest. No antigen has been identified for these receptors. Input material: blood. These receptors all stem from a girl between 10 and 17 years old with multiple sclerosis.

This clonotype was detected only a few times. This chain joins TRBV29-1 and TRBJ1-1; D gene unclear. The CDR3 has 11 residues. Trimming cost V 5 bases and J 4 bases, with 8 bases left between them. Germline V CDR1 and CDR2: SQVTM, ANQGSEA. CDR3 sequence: CSVSEGTEAFF. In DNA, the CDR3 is TGCAGCGTTTCAGAGGGCACTGAAGCTTTCTTT.

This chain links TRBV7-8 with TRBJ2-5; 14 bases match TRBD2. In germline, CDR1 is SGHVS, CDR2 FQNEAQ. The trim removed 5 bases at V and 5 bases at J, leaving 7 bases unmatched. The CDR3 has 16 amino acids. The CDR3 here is CASSPQTSGGAETQYF. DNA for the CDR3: TGTGCCAGCAGCCCCCAGACTAGCGGGGGGGCGGAGACCCAGTACTTC. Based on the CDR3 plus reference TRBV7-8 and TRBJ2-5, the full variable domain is GAGVSQSPRYKVAKRGQDVALRCDPISGHVSLFWYQQALGQGPEFLTYFQNEAQLDKSGLPSDRFFAERPEGSVSTLKIQRTQQEDSAVYLCASSPQTSGGAETQYFGPGTRLLVL.

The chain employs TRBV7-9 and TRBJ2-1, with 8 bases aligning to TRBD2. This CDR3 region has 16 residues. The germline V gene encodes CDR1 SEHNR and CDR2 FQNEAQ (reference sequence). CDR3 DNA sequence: TGTACCTGCAGCTTAGCGGGGACTAGAATTAATGATGAGCAGTTCTTC. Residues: CTCSLAGTRINDEQFF.

The CDR3 reads CASSLVSGGLAGGTEAFF. The CDR3 coding sequence is TGCGCCAGCAGCTTGGTTTCAGGGGGCCTCGCTGGAGGCACTGAAGCTTTCTTT. This chain connects TRBV5-1 to TRBJ1-1, with 8 bases aligning to TRBD1. CDR3 size: 18 residues. V lost 0 bases and J lost 4; bases outside the gene matches: 14. CDR1 is SGHRS and CDR2 is YFSETQ in the germline V gene.

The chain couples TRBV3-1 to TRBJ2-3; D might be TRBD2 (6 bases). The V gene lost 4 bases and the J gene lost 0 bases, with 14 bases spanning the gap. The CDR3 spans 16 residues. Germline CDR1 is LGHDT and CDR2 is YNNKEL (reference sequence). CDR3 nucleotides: TGTGCCAGCAGCCGAGCGCGGGGAACTAGCACAGATACGCAGTATTTT. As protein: CASSRARGTSTDTQYF.

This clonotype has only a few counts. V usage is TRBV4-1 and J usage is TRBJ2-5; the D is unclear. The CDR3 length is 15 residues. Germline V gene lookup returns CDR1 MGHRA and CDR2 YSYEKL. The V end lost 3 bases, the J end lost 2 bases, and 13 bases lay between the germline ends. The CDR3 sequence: CASSQGWRGQETQYF. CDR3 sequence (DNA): TGCGCCAGCAGCCAGGGGTGGAGAGGACAAGAGACCCAGTACTTC.

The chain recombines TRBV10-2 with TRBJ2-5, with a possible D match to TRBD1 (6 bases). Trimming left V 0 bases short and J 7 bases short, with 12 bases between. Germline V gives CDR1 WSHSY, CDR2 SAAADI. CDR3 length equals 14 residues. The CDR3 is CASSESRGSGTQYF. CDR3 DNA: TGCGCCAGCAGTGAGTCGAGGGGGTCCGGGACCCAGTACTTC.

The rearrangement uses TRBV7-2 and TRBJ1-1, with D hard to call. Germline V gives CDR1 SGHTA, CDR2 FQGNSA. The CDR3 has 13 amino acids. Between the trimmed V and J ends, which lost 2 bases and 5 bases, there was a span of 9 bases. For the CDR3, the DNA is TGTGCCAGCAGCTTAAAGAGGGAGACTGAAGCTTTCTTT. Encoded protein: CASSLKRETEAFF.

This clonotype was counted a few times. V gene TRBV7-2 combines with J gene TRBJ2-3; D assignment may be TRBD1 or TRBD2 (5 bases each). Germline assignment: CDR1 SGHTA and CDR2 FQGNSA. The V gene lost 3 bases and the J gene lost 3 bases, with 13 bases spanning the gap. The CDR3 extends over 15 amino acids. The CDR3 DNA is TGTGCCAGCAGCTTCCTGGGGACGGAGACAGATACGCAGTATTTT. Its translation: CASSFLGTETDTQYF. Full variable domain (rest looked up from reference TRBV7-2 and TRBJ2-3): GAGVSQSPSNKVTEKGKDVELRCDPISGHTALYWYRQSLGQGLEFLIYFQGNSAPDKSGLPSDRFSAERTGGSVSTLTIQRTQQEDSAVYLCASSFLGTETDTQYFGPGTRLTVL.

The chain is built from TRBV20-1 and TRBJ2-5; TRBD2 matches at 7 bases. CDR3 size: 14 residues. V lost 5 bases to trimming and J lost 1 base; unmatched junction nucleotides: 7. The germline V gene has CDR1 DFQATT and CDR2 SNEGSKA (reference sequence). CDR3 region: CSARPRGVQETQYF. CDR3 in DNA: TGCAGTGCTCGCCCCCGGGGGGTCCAAGAGACCCAGTACTTC.

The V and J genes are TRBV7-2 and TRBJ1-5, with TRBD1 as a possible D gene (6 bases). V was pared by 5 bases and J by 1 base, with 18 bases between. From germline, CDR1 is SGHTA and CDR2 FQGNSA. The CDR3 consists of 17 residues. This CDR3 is CASSATGRGRSNQPQHF. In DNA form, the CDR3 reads TGTGCCAGCAGCGCTACAGGGCGGGGTAGGAGCAATCAGCCCCAGCATTTT.

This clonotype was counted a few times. CDR3 region: CASSQGGWYGYTF. The CDR3 bases are TGTGCCAGCAGCCAGGGGGGTTGGTATGGCTACACCTTC. This chain connects TRBV4-2 to TRBJ1-2; TRBD1 might be the D (5 bases). Germline loops: CDR1 LGHNA, CDR2 YNFKEQ. The CDR3 is 13 residues long. The V gene lost 3 bases and the J gene lost 5 bases, with 10 bases spanning the gap.

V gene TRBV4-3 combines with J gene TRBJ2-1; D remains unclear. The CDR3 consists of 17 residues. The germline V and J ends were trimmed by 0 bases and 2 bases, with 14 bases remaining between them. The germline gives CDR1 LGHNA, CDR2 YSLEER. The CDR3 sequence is CASSQDRALLPYNEQFF. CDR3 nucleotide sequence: TGCGCCAGCAGCCAAGATCGGGCCCTACTACCCTACAATGAGCAGTTCTTC.

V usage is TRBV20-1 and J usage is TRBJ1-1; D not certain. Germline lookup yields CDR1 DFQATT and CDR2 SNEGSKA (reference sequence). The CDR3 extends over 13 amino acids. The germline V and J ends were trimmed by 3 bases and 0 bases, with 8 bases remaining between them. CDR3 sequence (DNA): TGCAGTGCTAGTTACGTGATGAACACTGAAGCTTTCTTT. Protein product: CSASYVMNTEAFF.

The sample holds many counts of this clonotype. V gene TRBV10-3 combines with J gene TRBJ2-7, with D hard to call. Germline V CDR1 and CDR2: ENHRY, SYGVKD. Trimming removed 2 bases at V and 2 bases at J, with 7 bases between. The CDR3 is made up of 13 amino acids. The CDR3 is CAISEVDTYEQYF. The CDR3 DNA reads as TGTGCCATCAGTGAGGTAGATACCTACGAGCAGTACTTC.

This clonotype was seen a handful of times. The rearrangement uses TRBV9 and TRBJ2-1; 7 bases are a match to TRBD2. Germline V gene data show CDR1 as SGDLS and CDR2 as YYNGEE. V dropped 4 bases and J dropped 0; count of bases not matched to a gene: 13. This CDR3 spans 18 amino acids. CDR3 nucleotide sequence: TGTGCCAGCAGCCTCATCGCGGGAGTCACGAGCTCCTACAATGAGCAGTTCTTC. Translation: CASSLIAGVTSSYNEQFF. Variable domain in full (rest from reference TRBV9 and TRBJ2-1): DSGVTQTPKHLITATGQRVTLRCSPRSGDLSVYWYQQSLDQGLQFLIQYYNGEERAKGNILERFSAQQFPDLHSELNLSSLELGDSALYFCASSLIAGVTSSYNEQFFGPGTRLTVL.

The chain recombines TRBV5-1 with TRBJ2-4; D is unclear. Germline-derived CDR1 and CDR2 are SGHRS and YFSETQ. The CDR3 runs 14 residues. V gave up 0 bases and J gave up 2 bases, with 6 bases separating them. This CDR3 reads CASSLDVTKNIQYF. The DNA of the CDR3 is TGCGCCAGCAGCTTGGACGTAACCAAAAACATTCAGTACTTC.

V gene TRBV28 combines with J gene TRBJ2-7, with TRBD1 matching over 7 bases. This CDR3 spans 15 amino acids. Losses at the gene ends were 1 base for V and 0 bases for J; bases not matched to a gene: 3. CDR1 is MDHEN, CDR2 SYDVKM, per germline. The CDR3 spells CASSLSTGLSYEQYF. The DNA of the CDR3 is TGTGCCAGCAGTTTATCGACAGGGCTCTCCTACGAGCAGTACTTC. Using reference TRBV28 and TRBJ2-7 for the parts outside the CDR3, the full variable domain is DVKVTQSSRYLVKRTGEKVFLECVQDMDHENMFWYRQDPGLGLRLIYFSYDVKMKEKGDIPEGYSVSREKKERFSLILESASTNQTSMYLCASSLSTGLSYEQYFGPGTRLTVT.

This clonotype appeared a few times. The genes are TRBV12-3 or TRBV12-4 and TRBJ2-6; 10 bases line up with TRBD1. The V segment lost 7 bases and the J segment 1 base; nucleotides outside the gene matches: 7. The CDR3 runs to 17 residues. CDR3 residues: CASNPRQGASGANVLTF. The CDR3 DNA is TGTGCCAGCAACCCCCGACAGGGGGCATCTGGGGCCAACGTCCTGACTTTC.

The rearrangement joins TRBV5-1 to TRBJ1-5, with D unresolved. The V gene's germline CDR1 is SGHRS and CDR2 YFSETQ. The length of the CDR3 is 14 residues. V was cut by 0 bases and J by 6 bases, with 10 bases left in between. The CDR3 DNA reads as TGCGCCAGCAGCTTGGGGGAGGAGAGTCAGCCCCAGCATTTT. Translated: CASSLGEESQPQHF. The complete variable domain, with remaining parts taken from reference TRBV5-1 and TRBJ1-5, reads KAGVTQTPRYLIKTRGQQVTLSCSPISGHRSVSWYQQTPGQGLQFLFEYFSETQRNKGNFPGRFSGRQFSNSRSEMNVSTLELGDSALYLCASSLGEESQPQHFGDGTRLSIL.

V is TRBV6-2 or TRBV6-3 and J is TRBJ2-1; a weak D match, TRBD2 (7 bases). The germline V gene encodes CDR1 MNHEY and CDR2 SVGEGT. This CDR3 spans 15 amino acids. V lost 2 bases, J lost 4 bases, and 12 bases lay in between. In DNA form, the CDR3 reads TGTGCCAGCAGTTACGGCGGGGGCCAATACAATGAGCAGTTCTTC. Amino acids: CASSYGGGQYNEQFF.

The CDR3, as DNA: TGCGCCAGCAGTCCCCGGACAGAGAGCTGTGGCTACACCTTC. Translated, it gives CASSPRTESCGYTF. The chain links TRBV5-1 to TRBJ1-2; D possibly corresponds to TRBD1 (6 bases). Germline lookup yields CDR1 SGHRS and CDR2 YFSETQ. This CDR3 is 14 amino acids long. The germline V and J ends were trimmed by 5 bases and 7 bases, with 18 bases remaining between them.